The 24 T cell receptor beta chains reported below all come from one sample, sequenced in a study of blood T cell repertoires in COVID-19. Libraries were prepared by immunoSEQ multiplex PCR; TCRdb keeps only in-frame clonotypes and omits some of them. The sample carries hundreds of thousands of clones, about 85% recorded once. Sequencing was done on a sample of peripheral blood. All receptors derive from a woman aged 18-29 years with acute or convalescent COVID-19.

The V call is TRBV5-6, the J call TRBJ2-1, with TRBD1 identical over 8 bases. Germline assignment: CDR1 SGHDT and CDR2 YYEEEE. After removal of 2 bases from V and 2 bases from J, the junction contained 0 bases not matched to a gene. The CDR3 covers 14 residues. The CDR3 DNA reads as TGTGCCAGCAGCTTCAGGGGGCCCTACAATGAGCAGTTCTTC. Protein: CASSFRGPYNEQFF.

The chain couples TRBV24-1 to TRBJ1-2; 7 bases are a match to TRBD1. Trimming cost V 3 bases and J 8 bases; bases outside gene matches: 8. CDR3 size: 14 residues. Germline values: CDR1 KGHDR, CDR2 SFDVKD. As DNA, the CDR3 is TGTGCCACCAGTGATGCAACAGGGGTCGGAGGCTACACCTTC. It is translated as CATSDATGVGGYTF.

As to this clone: Other DNA sequences of this sample code for an identical CDR3. This chain's CDR3 is CASSEGSSNQPQHF. In DNA form, the CDR3 reads TGTGCCAGCAGCGAGGGATCTAGCAATCAGCCCCAGCATTTT. This chain links TRBV2 with TRBJ1-5, with no clear D. From germline, CDR1 is SNHLY and CDR2 FYNNEI. Trimming took 6 bases from V and 0 from J, leaving 9 bases between them. The length of the CDR3 is 14 residues.

J is TRBJ2-1 and V is TRBV28, with a weak D call TRBD2 (5 bases). Trimming cost V 5 bases and J 10 bases, with 27 bases left between them. The CDR3 covers 17 residues. Germline values: CDR1 MDHEN, CDR2 SYDVKM. The CDR3 DNA reads TGTGCCAGCAGTCTCCCAAAGGGCGGGCATCTAGGTTGGGAGCAGTTCTTC. It encodes CASSLPKGGHLGWEQFF. Full variable domain (rest looked up from reference TRBV28 and TRBJ2-1): DVKVTQSSRYLVKRTGEKVFLECVQDMDHENMFWYRQDPGLGLRLIYFSYDVKMKEKGDIPEGYSVSREKKERFSLILESASTNQTSMYLCASSLPKGGHLGWEQFFGPGTRLTVL.

This clone came up once. The rearrangement uses TRBV5-1 and TRBJ2-3; D is unclear. The CDR3 has 14 residues. The V and J ends lost 0 bases and 5 bases respectively, with 10 bases between them. Germline V gene sequence: CDR1 SGHRS, CDR2 YFSETQ. The CDR3 protein is CASSLVGPGDTQYF. The CDR3 nucleotides read TGCGCCAGCAGCTTGGTGGGTCCGGGAGATACGCAGTATTTT.

V and J are TRBV6-1 and TRBJ2-3; D may be TRBD1 (6 bases). CDR3 length: 15 amino acids. Germline CDR1 and CDR2: MNHNS and SASEGT. Trimming left V 2 bases short and J 1 base short, with 10 bases between. The chain's CDR3 is CASSEIAGGTDTQYF. The CDR3 nucleotides read TGTGCCAGCAGTGAAATCGCAGGGGGCACAGATACGCAGTATTTT.

The chain employs TRBV19 and TRBJ2-1; a weak D match, TRBD1 (6 bases). V shed 7 bases and J shed 2 bases, with 9 bases lying between them. Germline V lookup: CDR1 LNHDA, CDR2 SQIVND (reference sequence). The CDR3 length is 13 residues. CDR3 bases: TGTGCCAGTATGGACAGCACCTACAATGAGCAGTTCTTC. Encoded protein: CASMDSTYNEQFF.

This clone was counted a single time. The rearrangement joins TRBV5-1 to TRBJ2-1; TRBD1 is a possible D gene (5 bases). Trimming removed 0 bases from V and 7 bases from J, with 11 bases in between. The CDR3 consists of 14 residues. Germline V gives CDR1 SGHRS, CDR2 YFSETQ. The CDR3 is CASSLADTGNEQFF. CDR3 nucleotide sequence: TGCGCCAGCAGCTTGGCTGATACAGGAAATGAGCAGTTCTTC.

The genes are TRBV5-5 and TRBJ1-5; 10 bases map to TRBD1. Looked up from germline, CDR1 is SGHKS and CDR2 is YYEKEE (reference sequence). Trimming cost V 3 bases and J 7 bases; bases outside gene matches: 4. The CDR3 covers 14 residues. The CDR3 spells CASSSGQGLQPQHF. In DNA form, the CDR3 reads TGTGCCAGCAGCTCGGGACAGGGGTTGCAGCCCCAGCATTTT.

V and J are TRBV5-3 and TRBJ1-1; D is ambiguous. TRBV5-3 qualifies as an ORF whose function is uncertain. Trimming removed 0 bases from V and 3 bases from J, with 6 bases in between. There are 13 residues in the CDR3. The CDR3 region has the DNA TGTGCCAGAAGCTTGGGAGGGTACACTGAAGCTTTCTTT. It is translated as CARSLGGYTEAFF.

This chain joins TRBV19 and TRBJ2-5; no firm D call. V was clipped by 5 bases and J by 1 base, with 8 bases between them. The germline CDR1 and CDR2 sequences are LNHDA and SQIVND (reference sequence). This CDR3 is 13 amino acids long. CDR3 sequence: CASSPRPQETQYF. Written as DNA, the CDR3 is TGTGCCAGTAGTCCGCGGCCCCAAGAGACCCAGTACTTC.

The V and J genes are TRBV2 and TRBJ1-1, with unresolved D. CDR1 and CDR2 (germline): SNHLY, FYNNEI. Between the trimmed V and J ends, which lost 5 bases and 0 bases, there was a span of 7 bases. There are 13 residues in the CDR3. Here the CDR3 reads CASSTELNTEAFF. The CDR3 DNA sequence: TGTGCCAGCAGTACAGAGTTGAACACTGAAGCTTTCTTT.

The J gene is TRBJ1-3, the V gene TRBV2; no firm D call. CDR1 and CDR2 (germline): SNHLY, FYNNEI. Trimming removed 2 bases at V and 0 bases at J, with 14 bases between. The CDR3 runs to 17 residues. CDR3 in DNA: TGTGCCAGCAGTGAAAGCGGAGGTGTTTTCTCTGGAAACACCATATATTTT. It codes for CASSESGGVFSGNTIYF.

The rearrangement uses TRBV6-1 and TRBJ2-7; a weak D match, TRBD1 (7 bases). The CDR3 contains 14 residues. Germline CDR1 MNHNS, CDR2 SASEGT. V was trimmed by 2 bases and J by 2 bases, leaving 10 bases between them. The CDR3 region is CASSEFRGAYEQYF. In nucleotides, the CDR3 is TGTGCCAGCAGTGAATTCAGGGGGGCCTACGAGCAGTACTTC.

This chain joins TRBV29-1 and TRBJ1-2; no firm D call. In germline, CDR1 is SQVTM, CDR2 ANQGSEA. The CDR3 covers 14 residues. V was trimmed by 0 bases and J by 8 bases, leaving 16 bases between them. CDR3 DNA: TGCAGCGTTGAAGACCCGGCCTACAGCTCCGGCTACACCTTC. Protein product: CSVEDPAYSSGYTF.

The chain uses TRBV9 and TRBJ1-4; D unclear. The CDR3 runs 14 residues. Germline values: CDR1 SGDLS, CDR2 YYNGEE. V dropped 1 base and J dropped 3 bases, with 7 bases sitting between them. CDR3 amino acids: CASSVNSPNEKLFF. The CDR3 DNA reads TGTGCCAGCAGCGTAAACAGCCCTAATGAAAAACTGTTTTTT.

The chain has TRBV24-1 and TRBJ1-1, with unresolved D. Trimming left V 8 bases short and J 2 bases short, with 11 bases between. The CDR3 length is 13 residues. CDR1 and CDR2 (germline): KGHDR, SFDVKD. The CDR3 DNA is TGTGCCACCACGGGAGAACAAAACACTGAAGCTTTCTTT. Translation gives CATTGEQNTEAFF.

CDR3 sequence reads: CASSLNSNQPQHF. The CDR3 DNA reads TGTGCCAGCAGCCTTAATAGCAATCAGCCCCAGCATTTT. The genes are TRBV7-3 and TRBJ1-5, with D unresolved. This CDR3 region has 13 residues. Trimming cost V 5 bases and J 0 bases, with 5 bases left between them. Germline assignment: CDR1 SGHTA and CDR2 FQGTGA.

This clone was seen a few times. The genes are TRBV3-1 (or the pseudogene TRBV3-2) and TRBJ2-1; 12 nucleotides match TRBD2. This CDR3 comprises 17 residues. Germline CDR1 LGHDT, CDR2 YNNKEL (reference sequence). Trimming removed 2 bases from V and 9 bases from J; junction bases left unmatched: 11. The CDR3 nucleotides read TGTGCCAGCAGCCAAAGGGGGCTAGCGGGAGGGCCCGGTGAGCAGTTCTTC. It codes for CASSQRGLAGGPGEQFF.

The sample holds one count of this clone. This chain links TRBV30 with TRBJ1-2, with 7 bases identical to TRBD1. The V segment lost 8 bases and the J segment 5 bases; nucleotides outside the gene matches: 5. The CDR3 is made up of 11 amino acids. In germline, CDR1 is GTSNPN, CDR2 SVGIG (reference sequence). For the CDR3, the DNA is TGTGCCAAAGGGGGCGGGTATGGCTACACCTTC. This sequence encodes CAKGGGYGYTF.

V is TRBV11-2 and J is TRBJ1-2; no firm D call. The germline V gene has CDR1 SGHAT and CDR2 FQNNGV. The ends were cut back, 5 bases at V and 2 bases at J, with 9 bases in the middle. CDR3 length: 13 amino acids. The CDR3 spells CASSPGGNYGYTF. The CDR3 nucleotides are TGTGCCAGCAGCCCAGGTGGGAACTATGGCTACACCTTC.

A word on this clone: Other DNA variants within this sample encode the same CDR3. The chain couples TRBV28 to TRBJ1-1; no firm D call. The V and J ends lost 3 bases and 1 base respectively, with 6 bases between them. Looked up from germline, CDR1 is MDHEN and CDR2 is SYDVKM. The CDR3 spans 13 residues. CDR3 DNA: TGTGCCAGCAGTTTCCCCAGGAACACTGAAGCTTTCTTT. Translation: CASSFPRNTEAFF.

V and J are TRBV5-4 and TRBJ2-1; 10 bases align to TRBD2. The germline CDR1 and CDR2 sequences are SGHNT and YYREEE (reference sequence). The CDR3 consists of 15 residues. J lost 4 bases, V lost 2 bases, and 3 bases had no gene match. The CDR3 loop is CASSLGTSAYNEQFF. CDR3 sequence (DNA): TGTGCCAGCAGCTTAGGGACTAGCGCTTACAATGAGCAGTTCTTC.

This chain links TRBV15 with TRBJ1-2; D is unresolved. The V gene lost 1 base and the J gene lost 5 bases, with 8 bases spanning the gap. Germline loops: CDR1 LNHNV, CDR2 YYDKDF (reference sequence). The CDR3 is 13 amino acids. This CDR3 is CATSRAGIYGYTF. The CDR3 DNA sequence: TGTGCCACCAGCAGAGCCGGTATTTATGGCTACACCTTC.